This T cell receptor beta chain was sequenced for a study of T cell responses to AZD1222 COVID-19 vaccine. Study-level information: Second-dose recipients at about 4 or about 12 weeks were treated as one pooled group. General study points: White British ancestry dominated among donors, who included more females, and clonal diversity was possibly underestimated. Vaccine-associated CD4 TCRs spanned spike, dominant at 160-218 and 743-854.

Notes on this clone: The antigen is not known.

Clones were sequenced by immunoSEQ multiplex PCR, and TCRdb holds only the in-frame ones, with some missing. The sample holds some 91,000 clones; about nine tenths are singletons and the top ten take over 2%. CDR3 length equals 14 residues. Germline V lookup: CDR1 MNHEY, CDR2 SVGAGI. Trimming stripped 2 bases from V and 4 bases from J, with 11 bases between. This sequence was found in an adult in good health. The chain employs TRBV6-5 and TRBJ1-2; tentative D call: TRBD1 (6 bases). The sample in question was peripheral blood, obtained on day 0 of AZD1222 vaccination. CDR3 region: CASSYGGQPYGYTF. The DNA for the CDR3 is TGTGCCAGCAGTTACGGAGGACAGCCCTATGGCTACACCTTC.